These 27 T cell receptor beta chains originate from one sample sequenced in a study of shared clonotypes between healthy human individuals. Assay: immunoSEQ multiplex PCR; the TCRdb copy retains only in-frame clones and omits some. The sample comprises millions of clones, 85% to 95% of which are singletons, and 1.5% to 2% rests with the top ten. CD45RO negativity and positive selection for CCR7 defined naive CD8 cells, a population that excluded terminally differentiated effector memory CD45RA+ cells. The sequencing sample was made of naive CD8+ T cells from PBMCs. The receptors here all came from a man aged 18 to 30 in good health. Some clones in this sample may be carry-over from other donors' samples.

CDR3 region: CASSSMRDRGRYEQYF. CDR3 nucleotide sequence: TGTGCCAGCAGCTCAATGCGGGACAGGGGACGCTACGAGCAGTACTTC. This chain uses TRBV21-1 with TRBJ2-7; the table's D gene call, TRBD1, was not cross checked with the DNA. TRBV21-1 is annotated as a pseudogene. This CDR3 is built from 16 residues.

Comments on this clone: Other DNA sequences in this specimen translate into the identical CDR3. V and J are TRBV9 and TRBJ2-1; tentative D call: TRBD2 (7 bases). Germline assignment: CDR1 SGDLS and CDR2 YYNGEE. The CDR3 spans 14 residues. The V and J ends lost 2 bases and 6 bases respectively, with 12 bases between them. Here the CDR3 DNA reads TGTGCCAGCAGCGTCGGGGGGCGTACCAATGAGCAGTTCTTC. Its protein product is CASSVGGRTNEQFF.

This chain links TRBV6-1 with TRBJ1-5, with D unclear. The length of the CDR3 is 11 residues. Germline V gives CDR1 MNHNS, CDR2 SASEGT. V was pared by 4 bases and J by 4 bases, with 2 bases between. The CDR3 reads CASSGNQPQHF. The CDR3 DNA is TGTGCCAGCAGTGGGAATCAGCCCCAGCATTTT.

In DNA form, the CDR3 reads TGTGCCAGCAAGATAAGGACTAGCGGGCCACCGATCCAAGAGACCCAGTACTTC. As protein: CASKIRTSGPPIQETQYF. V and J are TRBV2 and TRBJ2-5; 11 bases agree with TRBD2. With V trimmed by 7 bases and J by 1 base, 14 bases remained unmatched. This CDR3 has 18 residues. Per germline, CDR1 SNHLY and CDR2 FYNNEI.

The chain couples TRBV7-9 to TRBJ2-2; 8 bases match TRBD1. Per the germline V gene, CDR1 is SEHNR and CDR2 is FQNEAQ (reference sequence). The V segment lost 4 bases and the J segment 5 bases; nucleotides outside the gene matches: 6. This CDR3 spans 15 amino acids. The DNA for the CDR3 is TGTGCCAGCAGCTCCCGGACAGGGCGAACCGGGGAGCTGTTTTTT. Translated, it gives CASSSRTGRTGELFF.

V and J are TRBV27 and TRBJ1-1, with a tentative D call TRBD1 (5 bases). CDR1 and CDR2 (germline): MNHEY, SMNVEV (reference sequence). Trimming took 4 bases from V and 4 from J, leaving 16 bases between them. The CDR3 has 15 residues. The CDR3 here is CASSWERGGGTEAFF. The CDR3 DNA reads TGTGCCAGCAGTTGGGAGCGTGGTGGGGGCACTGAAGCTTTCTTT.

The V call is TRBV7-9, the J call TRBJ2-5; 8 bases match TRBD1. Germline loops: CDR1 SEHNR, CDR2 FQNEAQ (reference sequence). The CDR3 sequence is 15 residues long. The trim removed 1 base at V and 5 bases at J, leaving 6 bases unmatched. The CDR3 bases are TGTGCCAGCAGCTTAGGGACTGCAGGGGGCGAGACCCAGTACTTC. Translating it yields CASSLGTAGGETQYF. Complete variable domain (other parts from reference TRBV7-9 and TRBJ2-5): DTGVSQNPRHKITKRGQNVTFRCDPISEHNRLYWYRQTLGQGPEFLTYFQNEAQLEKSRLLSDRFSAERPKGSFSTLEIQRTEQGDSAMYLCASSLGTAGGETQYFGPGTRLLVL.

The V call is TRBV11-1, the J call TRBJ2-7; the match to TRBD1 covers 7 bases. Germline V gene lookup returns CDR1 SGHAT and CDR2 FQDESV (reference sequence). V shed 4 bases, J shed 3 bases, and the junction held 9 bases outside the gene matches. The CDR3 runs to 15 residues. CDR3 amino acids: CASSSPGTDYYEQYF. CDR3 coding DNA: TGTGCCAGCAGCTCCCCCGGGACAGATTACTACGAGCAGTACTTC.

The chain has TRBV9 and TRBJ2-1; TRBD2 matches at 12 bases. This CDR3 spans 18 amino acids. The germline V gene has CDR1 SGDLS and CDR2 YYNGEE. V lost 2 bases, J lost 4 bases, and 10 bases stayed unmatched. The CDR3 here is CASSVSRLAGGPYNEQFF. The DNA for the CDR3 is TGTGCCAGCAGCGTCTCTCGGCTAGCGGGAGGGCCTTACAATGAGCAGTTCTTC.

Notes on this clone: Other DNA sequences of this sample code for an identical CDR3. This sequence joins TRBV9 and TRBJ2-7, with D perhaps matching TRBD2 (6 bases). Trimming removed 4 bases from V and 0 bases from J, with 11 bases in between. CDR1 SGDLS and CDR2 YYNGEE come from the germline V gene. The CDR3 extends over 14 amino acids. This CDR3 is CASSPGGASYEQYF. The DNA for the CDR3 is TGTGCCAGCAGCCCGGGCGGGGCCTCCTACGAGCAGTACTTC.

The chain joins TRBV30 to TRBJ2-3, with TRBD2 matching 8 bases. The CDR3 loop spans 14 amino acids. J lost 8 bases, V lost 4 bases, and 11 bases had no gene match. CDR1 is GTSNPN and CDR2 is SVGIG in the germline V gene (reference sequence). The CDR3 nucleotides are TGTGCCTGGAAGCTAGCGGGCTTTGACCCTACGCAGTATTTT. Amino acid sequence: CAWKLAGFDPTQYF.

This chain connects TRBV5-6 to TRBJ2-7; D gene unclear. V was pared by 0 bases and J by 2 bases, with 9 bases between. The CDR3 length is 14 residues. Germline CDR1 is SGHDT and CDR2 is YYEEEE. The CDR3 DNA reads TGTGCCAGCAGCTTGGGAGCGTACACCTACGAGCAGTACTTC. It codes for CASSLGAYTYEQYF.

The V gene is TRBV4-1, the J gene TRBJ2-2; TRBD2 matches 7 bases. After removal of 2 bases from V and 0 bases from J, the junction contained 0 bases not matched to a gene. Germline V gene data show CDR1 as MGHRA and CDR2 as YSYEKL. The CDR3 has 15 amino acids. The CDR3 loop reads CASSQSGANTGELFF. The CDR3 nucleotides are TGCGCCAGCAGCCAAAGCGGGGCGAACACCGGGGAGCTGTTTTTT.

The gene calls are TRBV7-8 and TRBJ2-7; TRBD2 matches 8 bases. The CDR3 runs 12 residues. From germline, CDR1 is SGHVS and CDR2 FQNEAQ. V gave up 10 bases and J gave up 2 bases; unmatched junction bases: 4. The CDR3 DNA reads TGTGCCACCGGGACTAGTCCCTACGAGCAGTACTTC. It translates to CATGTSPYEQYF.

The chain links TRBV4-1 to TRBJ2-1, with a possible D match to TRBD2 (6 bases). V lost 1 base and J 8 bases, leaving 15 bases between the germline ends. Germline V CDR1 and CDR2: MGHRA, YSYEKL. This CDR3 spans 15 amino acids. DNA of the CDR3: TGCGCCAGCAGCCAAGTTATAGCGGCGGGCGATGAGCAGTTCTTC. As protein: CASSQVIAAGDEQFF.

The rearrangement links TRBV19 to TRBJ1-2; perhaps TRBD1 as D (5 bases). The CDR3 loop spans 13 amino acids. The V gene's germline CDR1 is LNHDA and CDR2 SQIVND (reference sequence). V shed 8 bases and J shed 3 bases, with 13 bases lying between them. CDR3 nucleotides: TGTGCCAGTTGGGGCGCGGCTCACTATGGCTACACCTTC. As protein: CASWGAAHYGYTF.

The chain couples TRBV10-1 to TRBJ2-2; D perhaps matches TRBD2 (5 bases). The CDR3 covers 12 residues. Trimming stripped 10 bases from V and 4 bases from J, with 10 bases between. Germline CDR1 and CDR2: WNHNN and SYGVQD (reference sequence). The DNA for the CDR3 is TGCGCCAAAACTAGGGTCACCGGGGAGCTGTTTTTT. This translates into CAKTRVTGELFF.

The rearrangement joins TRBV28 to TRBJ1-1; D possibly corresponds to TRBD1 (5 bases). CDR1 is MDHEN and CDR2 is SYDVKM in the germline V gene. V shed 6 bases and J shed 2 bases, with 13 bases lying between them. This CDR3 is built from 14 residues. Here the CDR3 DNA reads TGTGCCAGCAGACCGGGACGGCAAAACACTGAAGCTTTCTTT. This codes for CASRPGRQNTEAFF.

The rearrangement links TRBV6-6 to TRBJ2-1; D is unresolved. Germline V lookup: CDR1 MNHNY, CDR2 SVGAGI (reference sequence). V gave up 5 bases and J gave up 1 base, with 6 bases separating them. The CDR3 is 13 residues long. This chain's CDR3 is CASSGISYNEQFF. The CDR3 nucleotides are TGTGCCAGCAGTGGGATTTCCTACAATGAGCAGTTCTTC.

V gene TRBV11-2 combines with J gene TRBJ2-1, with TRBD2 matching 8 bases. The germline CDR1 and CDR2 sequences are SGHAT and FQNNGV. The CDR3 totals 15 residues. Trimming at V came to 1 base and at J to 10 bases, leaving 9 bases not matched to a gene. CDR3 bases: TGTGCCAGCAGCTTAGGGCCCACCCGGGGGGGAGAGCAGTTCTTC. The encoded protein is CASSLGPTRGGEQFF.

V gene TRBV6-1 combines with J gene TRBJ1-1; tentatively, D is TRBD1 (5 bases). Germline V CDR1 and CDR2: MNHNS, SASEGT. V lost 6 bases and J 5 bases, leaving 10 bases between the germline ends. The CDR3 contains 12 residues. The CDR3 region is CASRGLGTEAFF. The CDR3 coding sequence is TGTGCCAGCAGGGGGCTTGGGACTGAAGCTTTCTTT.

The CDR3: CASSDRGPSIGELFF. The CDR3 DNA reads TGTGCCAGCTCTGACAGGGGGCCCTCGATCGGGGAGCTGTTTTTT. This sequence joins TRBV6-6 and TRBJ2-2; TRBD1 matches at 10 bases. This CDR3 has 15 amino acids. Germline-derived CDR1 and CDR2 are MNHNY and SVGAGI (reference sequence). J lost 7 bases, V lost 8 bases, and 10 bases had no gene match.

V gene TRBV10-2 combines with J gene TRBJ2-5; a possible D gene is TRBD2 (6 bases). V was trimmed by 2 bases and J by 5 bases, leaving 12 bases between them. The germline V gene encodes CDR1 WSHSY and CDR2 SAAADI. This CDR3 is built from 14 residues. The CDR3 loop reads CASSENRGIETQYF. CDR3 DNA sequence: TGCGCCAGCAGTGAGAACCGCGGGATTGAGACCCAGTACTTC.

The count of this clone is one. This sequence joins TRBV28 and TRBJ2-2; 8 bases align to TRBD1. CDR1 and CDR2 from the germline V gene are MDHEN and SYDVKM. Losses at the gene ends were 6 bases for V and 5 bases for J; bases not matched to a gene: 11. This CDR3 contains 16 residues. CDR3 nucleotide sequence: TGTGCCAGCAGAGCAACGGACAGGGCGGTTACCGGGGAGCTGTTTTTT. It codes for CASRATDRAVTGELFF.

The rearrangement uses TRBV4-1 and TRBJ1-2, with TRBD1 matching over 7 bases. Germline V CDR1 and CDR2: MGHRA, YSYEKL. The CDR3 sequence is 15 residues long. V gave up 0 bases and J gave up 5 bases; unmatched junction bases: 6. The CDR3 sequence: CASSQDDRVRYGYTF. The DNA for the CDR3 is TGCGCCAGCAGCCAAGATGACAGGGTACGGTATGGCTACACCTTC.

This rearrangement joins TRBV5-1 to TRBJ2-1; 12 bases line up with TRBD2. The CDR3 loop spans 16 amino acids. Trimming at V came to 4 bases and at J to 4 bases, leaving 6 bases not matched to a gene. Germline V gene lookup returns CDR1 SGHRS and CDR2 YFSETQ. The CDR3, as DNA: TGCGCCAGCAGCAAGGAGCTAGCGGGAGGGTACAATGAGCAGTTCTTC. This translates into CASSKELAGGYNEQFF.

The chain is built from TRBV10-3 and TRBJ1-1; 8 bases match TRBD1. Losses at the gene ends were 3 bases for V and 10 bases for J; bases not matched to a gene: 10. The germline CDR1 and CDR2 sequences are ENHRY and SYGVKD. This CDR3 is built from 14 residues. The DNA of the CDR3 is TGTGCCATCAGTGACGGGACAGGCGGTCCCAGAGCTTTCTTT. This gives the protein CAISDGTGGPRAFF.